This is a list of T cell receptor beta chains from one sample in a study of blood T cells in healthy people across ages. A single record per CDR3 protein comes from TCRdb applying MiXCR to the 5' RACE reads. The table includes more than 800,000 distinct CDR3 sequences, under 35% detected once. Sequencing was carried out using blood. Receptors originate from a woman aged 80 or over in good health. Each CDR3 is given with its conserved first and last residue. A D gene is named only where the DNA matches it firmly. Size is omitted from some rows. Given values are once, few, many or a class for expanded clones.

V gene,D gene,J gene,clone size,CDR3 DNA,CDR3 protein
TRBV7-2,NA,TRBJ1-5,NA,TGTGCCAGCAGCTTTGTTCAGGGAGACAATCAGCCCCAGCATTTT,CASSFVQGDNQPQHF
TRBV2,NA,TRBJ1-2,few,TGTGCCAGCAGTGAAGCGCGGTCGAAGTGGCGGAGGGACTATGGCTACACCTTC,CASSEARSKWRRDYGYTF
TRBV6-5,NA,TRBJ2-1,many,TGTGCCAGCAGTCGCCCCAGGGTTCCCTACAATGAGCAGTTCTTC,CASSRPRVPYNEQFF
TRBV7-2,NA,TRBJ1-2,many,TGTGCCAGCAGCCCCGGACAGACCGATGGCTACACCTTC,CASSPGQTDGYTF
TRBV24-1,NA,TRBJ2-7,many,TGTGCCACCAGTGACTCCCGACAGGCTAGCTCCTACGAGCAGTACTTC,CATSDSRQASSYEQYF
TRBV6-2/TRBV6-3,NA,TRBJ2-5,many,TGTGCCAGCAAAGGTGCGTCGCCAGCGTACCAAGAGACCCAGTACTTC,CASKGASPAYQETQYF
TRBV20-1,NA,TRBJ1-3,NA,TGCAGTGCTAGAGATCTGGGAAGCTCTGGAAACACCATATATTTT,CSARDLGSSGNTIYF
TRBV20-1,NA,TRBJ2-3,many,TGCAGTGCTAGAGCCCAGGGGAATACGCAGTATTTT,CSARAQGNTQYF
TRBV5-1,NA,TRBJ2-5,NA,TGCGCCAGCCGAAAGGAGGGGCCAAACAGAAGTGAGCAGTACTTC,CASRKEGPNRSEQYF
TRBV28,NA,TRBJ1-4,NA,TGTGCCAGCAGCTTAGGTTCGAGGAATGAAAAACTGTTTTTT,CASSLGSRNEKLFF
TRBV5-5,NA,TRBJ2-3,many,TGTGCCAGCAGCGGCAGGTACACAGATACGCAGTATTTT,CASSGRYTDTQYF
TRBV15,NA,TRBJ2-7,many,TGTGCCACCAGCAGAACGGGGTACGAGCAGTACTTC,CATSRTGYEQYF
TRBV10-1,TRBD2,TRBJ2-3,few,TGCGCCAGCAGTGGTGGGACTAGCGGACGGACAGATACGCAGTATTTT,CASSGGTSGRTDTQYF
TRBV9,TRBD2,TRBJ2-5,many,TGTGCCAGCAGCCCTATAGCGGGGGTGGAGACCCAGTACTTC,CASSPIAGVETQYF
TRBV6-2/TRBV6-3,NA,TRBJ2-2,many,TGTGCCAGCAGTTACTCGATCCCCAAGGGTTACACCGGGGAGCTGTTTTTT,CASSYSIPKGYTGELFF
TRBV20-1,TRBD1,TRBJ2-7,many,TGCAGTGCTAGAGCCGAGGGGGCGAGAGAGCAGTACTTC,CSARAEGAREQYF